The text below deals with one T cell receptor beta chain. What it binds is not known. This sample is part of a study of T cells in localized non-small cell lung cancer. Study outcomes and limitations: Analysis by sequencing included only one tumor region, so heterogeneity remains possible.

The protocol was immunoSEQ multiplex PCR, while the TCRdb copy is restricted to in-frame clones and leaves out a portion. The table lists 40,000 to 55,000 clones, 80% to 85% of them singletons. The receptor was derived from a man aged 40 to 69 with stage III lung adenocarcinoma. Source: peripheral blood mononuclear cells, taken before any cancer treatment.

CDR3 coding DNA: TGTGCCAGCAGTCAACTGGGGCTCTCGGGGGCTGAAGCTTTCTTT. Residues: CASSQLGLSGAEAFF. The chain couples TRBV6-5 to TRBJ1-1; possible D gene TRBD1, 5 bases. Germline lookup yields CDR1 MNHEY and CDR2 SVGAGI. The V gene lost 5 bases and the J gene lost 6 bases, with 19 bases spanning the gap. The CDR3 loop spans 15 amino acids.